This entry features one T cell receptor (beta chain) sequence. The sample originates from a study of T cell responses to AZD1222 COVID-19 vaccine. Clones were read by immunoSEQ multiplex PCR, and TCRdb kept only the in-frame ones, dropping some. The sample consists of about 160,000 clones, approximately 92% of them appearing once. With 1 base removed from V and 0 bases from J, the gap between germline ends came to 13 bases. Germline-derived CDR1 and CDR2 are SGHTA and FQGNSA. The CDR3 is made up of 16 amino acids. Sequenced material: peripheral blood, taken 28 days after the second AZD1222 dose. The chain joins TRBV7-2 to TRBJ2-7; D gene ambiguous. This receptor was taken from an adult who received the AZD1222 COVID-19 vaccine. CDR3 DNA: TGTGCCAGCAGCTTAGATGCGAGTCAGAACTCCTACGAGCAGTACTTC. Its translation is CASSLDASQNSYEQYF.